This TCR beta chain was identified during a study of T-cell reconstitution after alpha-beta-depleted transplantation in children. The TCRbeta library incorporated unique molecular identifiers. From the PCR reads, TCRdb called clonotypes with MiXCR, one entry per CDR3 protein. Here the sample spans about 540,000 distinct CDR3 sequences, 18% being singletons. The ends were cut back, 3 bases at V and 0 bases at J, with 0 bases in the middle. CDR3 length: 11 amino acids. Germline V lookup: CDR1 LNHNV, CDR2 YYDKDF (reference sequence). The source of this sequence is a human donor who donated a stem cell graft to a child with acute lymphoblastic leukemia. The chain joins TRBV15 to TRBJ2-7; D is unclear. Sequencing used PBMCs from the stem cell graft donor, obtained from the stem cell graft. The CDR3: CATSSSYEQYF. CDR3 DNA sequence: TGTGCCACCAGCAGCTCCTACGAGCAGTACTTC.